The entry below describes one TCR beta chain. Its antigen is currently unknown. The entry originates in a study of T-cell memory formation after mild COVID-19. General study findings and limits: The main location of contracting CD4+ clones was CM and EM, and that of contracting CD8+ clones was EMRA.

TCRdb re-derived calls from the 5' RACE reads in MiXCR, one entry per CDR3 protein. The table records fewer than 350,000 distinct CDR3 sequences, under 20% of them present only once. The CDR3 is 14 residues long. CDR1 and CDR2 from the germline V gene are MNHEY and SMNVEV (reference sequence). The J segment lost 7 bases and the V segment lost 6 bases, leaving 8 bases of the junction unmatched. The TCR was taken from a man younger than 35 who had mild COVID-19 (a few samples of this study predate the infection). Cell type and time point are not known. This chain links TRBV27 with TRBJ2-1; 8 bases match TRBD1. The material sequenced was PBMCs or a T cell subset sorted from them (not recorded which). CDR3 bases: TGTGCCAGCAGCTGGACAGGGCCCGGGAATGAGCAGTTCTTC. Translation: CASSWTGPGNEQFF.